These 28 T cell receptor beta chains were all obtained from the same sample, sequenced in a study of blood T cells in healthy people across ages. The second PCR ran roughly 6 to 11 cycles with a sample-barcoded 5' primer and J-beta primers. MiXCR was run by TCRdb on the 5' RACE reads, yielding one entry per CDR3 protein. The sample has about 1.4 million distinct CDR3 sequences; roughly 64% are singletons. The source material was blood. These receptors originate from a man younger than 35 in good health.

The chain combines TRBV29-1 with TRBJ1-2; D is ambiguous. Between the trimmed V and J ends, which lost 4 bases and 5 bases, there was a span of 20 bases. Germline V gene lookup returns CDR1 SQVTM and CDR2 ANQGSEA. The CDR3 is made up of 15 amino acids. As DNA, the CDR3 is TGCAGCGTTGTCGATCCGCCGGGGTTACTATATGGCTACACCTTC. Its protein is CSVVDPPGLLYGYTF.

This clonotype appeared a single time. Germline is not matched at one junction end, which may reflect a read error. The chain couples TRBV4-1 to TRBJ1-2; the D gene is possibly TRBD1 (6 bases). The CDR3 runs to 16 residues. CDR1 is MGHRA, CDR2 YSYEKL, per germline. The CDR3 DNA is TGCGCCAGCAGCCCATCTGTAGGGGGGCTAGTCTATGGCTACATCTTC. As protein: CASSPSVGGLVYGYIF.

The chain carries TRBV20-1 and TRBJ2-1; D call uncertain. Germline-derived CDR1 and CDR2 are DFQATT and SNEGSKA (reference sequence). With 6 bases removed from V and 3 bases from J, the gap between germline ends came to 18 bases. CDR3 length: 15 amino acids. CDR3 region: CSAPAARRNYNEQFF. The CDR3 DNA reads TGCAGTGCCCCCGCCGCGCGGCGAAACTACAATGAGCAGTTCTTC.

The chain has TRBV27 and TRBJ2-7, with a tentative D call TRBD2 (5 bases). This CDR3 comprises 11 residues. Deletions cut 8 bases from V and 3 bases from J, with 8 bases between. Germline V gene lookup returns CDR1 MNHEY and CDR2 SMNVEV (reference sequence). CDR3 DNA: TGTGCCAGCGGAGGTGGCTACGAGCAGTACTTC. Encoded protein: CASGGGYEQYF.

V and J are TRBV6-1 and TRBJ2-5; D possibly corresponds to TRBD1 (6 bases). Germline V lookup: CDR1 MNHNS, CDR2 SASEGT. The CDR3 runs 18 residues. Trimming cost V 2 bases and J 1 base, with 20 bases left between them. The CDR3 sequence is CASSELSLRGAVQETQYF. CDR3 coding DNA: TGTGCCAGCAGTGAATTGTCGCTCAGGGGCGCCGTCCAAGAGACCCAGTACTTC.

The chain is built from TRBV7-9 and TRBJ2-1; 10 positions match TRBD2. Per the germline V gene, CDR1 is SEHNR and CDR2 is FQNEAQ (reference sequence). Trimming at V came to 5 bases and at J to 8 bases, leaving 18 bases not matched to a gene. The CDR3 contains 18 residues. The CDR3 sequence: CASSLKAPQREGRHEQFF. The CDR3 DNA is TGTGCCAGCAGCCTTAAGGCCCCTCAGCGGGAGGGCCGCCATGAGCAGTTCTTC.

This clonotype came up a few times. This rearrangement joins TRBV2 to TRBJ2-7; D not certain. V lost 3 bases and J 3 bases, leaving 9 bases between the germline ends. This CDR3 is 13 amino acids long. CDR1 SNHLY and CDR2 FYNNEI come from the germline V gene. The CDR3 region has the DNA TGTGCCAGCAGTGATGGGCACCTCTACGAGCAGTACTTC. Translated: CASSDGHLYEQYF. Based on the CDR3 plus reference TRBV2 and TRBJ2-7, the full variable domain is EPEVTQTPSHQVTQMGQEVILRCVPISNHLYFYWYRQILGQKVEFLVSFYNNEISEKSEIFDDQFSVERPDGSNFTLKIRSTKLEDSAMYFCASSDGHLYEQYFGPGTRLTVT.

This chain links TRBV6-5 with TRBJ2-1; D is unclear. In germline, CDR1 is MNHEY, CDR2 SVGAGI. The V end was cut by 6 bases, the J end by 1 base, with 13 bases between. The CDR3 covers 15 residues. CDR3: CASSPEVRSYNEQFF. The CDR3 DNA follows: TGTGCCAGCAGCCCCGAGGTTCGGTCCTACAATGAGCAGTTCTTC.

This clonotype appeared a few times. The V call is TRBV11-2, the J call TRBJ2-1, with a weak D call TRBD1 (6 bases). Germline CDR1 is SGHAT and CDR2 is FQNNGV. V lost 7 bases to trimming and J lost 5 bases, with 21 bases between them. The CDR3 loop spans 16 amino acids. The CDR3 region has the DNA TGTGCCAGCACCGAAGAAATCAGCACAGGGAACAATGAGCAGTTCTTC. Translation: CASTEEISTGNNEQFF.

The rearrangement uses TRBV5-1 and TRBJ1-1; D is possibly TRBD1 (5 bases). This CDR3 is 15 amino acids long. CDR1 SGHRS and CDR2 YFSETQ come from the germline V gene. V gave up 4 bases and J gave up 1 base, with 14 bases separating them. For the CDR3, the DNA is TGCGCCAGCAGCGATGAGGGGCCTTGGAACACTGAAGCTTTCTTT. This translates into CASSDEGPWNTEAFF.

V gene TRBV7-2 combines with J gene TRBJ2-3; D is unclear. From germline, CDR1 is SGHTA and CDR2 FQGNSA. This CDR3 has 16 amino acids. Trimming pared 5 bases from V and 2 bases from J, leaving 17 bases between. This CDR3 is CASSPPPGITTDTQYF. The CDR3 nucleotides read TGTGCCAGCAGCCCCCCCCCTGGGATCACCACAGATACGCAGTATTTT.

CDR3 sequence: CASSARDSLHGYTF. CDR3 nucleotides: TGTGCCAGCAGCGCCCGGGACAGCCTCCATGGCTACACCTTC. V usage is TRBV2 and J usage is TRBJ1-2; 7 bases are shared with TRBD1. Trimming took 6 bases from V and 6 from J; bases not matched to a gene: 10. The germline V gene has CDR1 SNHLY and CDR2 FYNNEI. The CDR3 extends over 14 amino acids. The whole variable domain, remainder taken from reference TRBV2 and TRBJ1-2, is EPEVTQTPSHQVTQMGQEVILRCVPISNHLYFYWYRQILGQKVEFLVSFYNNEISEKSEIFDDQFSVERPDGSNFTLKIRSTKLEDSAMYFCASSARDSLHGYTFGSGTRLTVV.

The rearrangement uses TRBV20-1 and TRBJ1-6; D uncertain. Germline V gene sequence: CDR1 DFQATT, CDR2 SNEGSKA (reference sequence). Trimming pared 1 base from V and 6 bases from J, leaving 13 bases between. The CDR3 is made up of 15 amino acids. In DNA form, the CDR3 reads TGCAGTGCTAGAGTCGCGGGAAAGTTTAATTCACCCCTCCACTTT. It is translated as CSARVAGKFNSPLHF.

The V gene is TRBV4-2, the J gene TRBJ2-2, with D unresolved. The CDR3 runs to 15 residues. Germline assignment: CDR1 LGHNA and CDR2 YNFKEQ. V lost 1 base, J lost 3 bases, and 9 bases lay in between. The CDR3 coding sequence is TGTGCCAGCAGCCAAGGTTCTGGGGACACCGGGGAGCTGTTTTTT. This gives the protein CASSQGSGDTGELFF.

The rearrangement links TRBV6-6 to TRBJ2-4; 9 nucleotides align to TRBD1. The CDR3 consists of 12 residues. The V gene end was trimmed by 4 bases and the J gene end by 13 bases; junction bases not matched to a gene: 5. The germline gives CDR1 MNHNY, CDR2 SVGAGI (reference sequence). DNA of the CDR3: TGTGCCAGCAGTTTCGGACAGGGGAAGCAGTACTTC. Its translation is CASSFGQGKQYF.

V is TRBV29-1 and J is TRBJ1-1; TRBD1 matches 7 bases. The V gene's germline CDR1 is SQVTM and CDR2 ANQGSEA. V trimming: 1 base; J trimming: 0 bases; junction bases outside the gene matches: 5. The CDR3 is 15 residues long. The CDR3 region has the DNA TGCAGCGTTGAAGGGGGACAGAGGATGAACACTGAAGCTTTCTTT. It codes for CSVEGGQRMNTEAFF.

This chain joins TRBV4-1 and TRBJ2-5; either TRBD1 or TRBD2 may supply D (7 bases each). The J call may be incorrect, as the DNA end agrees better with TRBJ2-1. The germline V gene has CDR1 MGHRA and CDR2 YSYEKL. This CDR3 spans 21 amino acids. The CDR3 region has the DNA TGCGCCAGCAGCCCTCTTAGCGGGCCAGGAGACAGGGCGGTTCACCAAGAGACCCAGTTCTTC. Its protein is CASSPLSGPGDRAVHQETQFF.

The chain joins TRBV7-9 to TRBJ2-7; D tentatively fits TRBD1 or TRBD2 (5 bases each). CDR1 is SEHNR and CDR2 is FQNEAQ in the germline V gene (reference sequence). Trimming pared 3 bases from V and 5 bases from J, leaving 20 bases between. The CDR3 is 16 amino acids. CDR3 in amino acids: CASSLLVRGRGDEQYF. The CDR3, as DNA: TGTGCCAGCAGCTTGTTGGTACGGGGAAGAGGGGACGAGCAGTACTTC.

The CDR3 reads CSALHQPSYEQYF. The CDR3 DNA reads TGCAGTGCTTTACATCAACCTAGCTACGAGCAGTACTTC. V is TRBV20-1 and J is TRBJ2-7, with unresolved D. The germline V gene has CDR1 DFQATT and CDR2 SNEGSKA (reference sequence). The CDR3 loop spans 13 amino acids. Trimming cost V 5 bases and J 3 bases, with 14 bases left between them.

The table lists this clonotype with many counts. This chain uses TRBV5-1 with TRBJ1-2, with TRBD1 matching 7 bases. The CDR3 has 16 amino acids. Germline V CDR1 and CDR2: SGHRS, YFSETQ. V trimming: 0 bases; J trimming: 4 bases; junction bases outside the gene matches: 9. Here the CDR3 DNA reads TGCGCCAGCAGCTTGGCGAGGGGGCCTGCTGGCTATGGCTACACCTTC. Its translation: CASSLARGPAGYGYTF.

Only a few counts were recorded for this clonotype. This sequence joins TRBV20-1 and TRBJ2-7, with D perhaps matching TRBD2 (5 bases). Trimming pared 1 base from V and 1 base from J, leaving 20 bases between. The V gene's germline CDR1 is DFQATT and CDR2 SNEGSKA (reference sequence). The CDR3 totals 17 residues. CDR3 residues: CSARGGAHALLSYEQYF. CDR3 sequence (DNA): TGCAGTGCTAGAGGGGGAGCCCACGCACTACTATCCTACGAGCAGTACTTC.

This chain connects TRBV27 to TRBJ2-7; a weak D match, TRBD1 (6 bases). The DNA end is a closer match to TRBJ2-5, so the J assignment may be wrong. This CDR3 is 14 amino acids long. The germline V gene encodes CDR1 MNHEY and CDR2 SMNVEV (reference sequence). In DNA form, the CDR3 reads TGTGCCAGCAGTTTAATACAGGGAACAGAGACCCAGTACTTC. Residues: CASSLIQGTETQYF.

In this sample, this clonotype turned up a few times. The chain recombines TRBV11-2 with TRBJ2-3; D remains ambiguous. The CDR3 totals 19 residues. V was clipped by 5 bases and J by 4 bases, with 28 bases between them. The germline V gene has CDR1 SGHAT and CDR2 FQNNGV. The CDR3 spells CASSNRLTRALGSPDTQYF. CDR3 sequence (DNA): TGTGCCAGCAGCAACCGTCTGACAAGAGCTTTAGGGTCCCCAGATACGCAGTATTTT.

The chain couples TRBV10-3 to TRBJ1-1; the match to TRBD1 covers 7 bases. With V trimmed by 1 base and J by 7 bases, 12 bases remained unmatched. Looked up from germline, CDR1 is ENHRY and CDR2 is SYGVKD. This CDR3 has 16 amino acids. The CDR3 DNA reads as TGTGCCATCAGTGAGTTCGGGAAGACAGGGTATAGTGAAGCTTTCTTT. Translating it yields CAISEFGKTGYSEAFF.

The gene calls are TRBV20-1 and TRBJ1-1; 7 positions agree with TRBD1. The V gene end was trimmed by 5 bases and the J gene end by 0 bases; junction bases not matched to a gene: 12. The length of the CDR3 is 16 residues. CDR1 and CDR2 from the germline V gene are DFQATT and SNEGSKA (reference sequence). CDR3 DNA: TGCAGTGCTGGGGCTAACAGGGGTACCATGAACACTGAAGCTTTCTTT. Encoded protein: CSAGANRGTMNTEAFF.

Details on this clonotype: Compared with germline, one end of the junction differs, possibly owing to a read error. V and J are TRBV24-1 and TRBJ2-3; TRBD2 matches 10 bases. Germline-derived CDR1 and CDR2 are KGHDR and SFDVKD. The CDR3 has 16 residues. The CDR3 DNA follows: TGTGCCACCATTGATCCGAGCGGGGGGGCCAAAGATACGCAGTATTTT. Translating it yields CATIDPSGGAKDTQYF.

The chain uses TRBV9 and TRBJ1-1; D gene uncertain. V dropped 4 bases and J dropped 8 bases, with 9 bases sitting between them. CDR1 and CDR2 from the germline V gene are SGDLS and YYNGEE. This CDR3 spans 11 amino acids. The CDR3 loop is CASSPMTEAFF. CDR3 DNA: TGTGCCAGCAGCCCGATGACCGAAGCTTTCTTT.

The table lists this clonotype with a few counts. This rearrangement joins TRBV28 to TRBJ2-1, with TRBD2 matching over 8 bases. CDR1 MDHEN and CDR2 SYDVKM come from the germline V gene. The CDR3 runs to 13 residues. V was clipped by 5 bases and J by 8 bases; unmatched bases: 5. The CDR3 region has the DNA TGTGCCAGCAGTCGGAGCGGGAGCTATGAGCAGTTCTTC. Protein product: CASSRSGSYEQFF.